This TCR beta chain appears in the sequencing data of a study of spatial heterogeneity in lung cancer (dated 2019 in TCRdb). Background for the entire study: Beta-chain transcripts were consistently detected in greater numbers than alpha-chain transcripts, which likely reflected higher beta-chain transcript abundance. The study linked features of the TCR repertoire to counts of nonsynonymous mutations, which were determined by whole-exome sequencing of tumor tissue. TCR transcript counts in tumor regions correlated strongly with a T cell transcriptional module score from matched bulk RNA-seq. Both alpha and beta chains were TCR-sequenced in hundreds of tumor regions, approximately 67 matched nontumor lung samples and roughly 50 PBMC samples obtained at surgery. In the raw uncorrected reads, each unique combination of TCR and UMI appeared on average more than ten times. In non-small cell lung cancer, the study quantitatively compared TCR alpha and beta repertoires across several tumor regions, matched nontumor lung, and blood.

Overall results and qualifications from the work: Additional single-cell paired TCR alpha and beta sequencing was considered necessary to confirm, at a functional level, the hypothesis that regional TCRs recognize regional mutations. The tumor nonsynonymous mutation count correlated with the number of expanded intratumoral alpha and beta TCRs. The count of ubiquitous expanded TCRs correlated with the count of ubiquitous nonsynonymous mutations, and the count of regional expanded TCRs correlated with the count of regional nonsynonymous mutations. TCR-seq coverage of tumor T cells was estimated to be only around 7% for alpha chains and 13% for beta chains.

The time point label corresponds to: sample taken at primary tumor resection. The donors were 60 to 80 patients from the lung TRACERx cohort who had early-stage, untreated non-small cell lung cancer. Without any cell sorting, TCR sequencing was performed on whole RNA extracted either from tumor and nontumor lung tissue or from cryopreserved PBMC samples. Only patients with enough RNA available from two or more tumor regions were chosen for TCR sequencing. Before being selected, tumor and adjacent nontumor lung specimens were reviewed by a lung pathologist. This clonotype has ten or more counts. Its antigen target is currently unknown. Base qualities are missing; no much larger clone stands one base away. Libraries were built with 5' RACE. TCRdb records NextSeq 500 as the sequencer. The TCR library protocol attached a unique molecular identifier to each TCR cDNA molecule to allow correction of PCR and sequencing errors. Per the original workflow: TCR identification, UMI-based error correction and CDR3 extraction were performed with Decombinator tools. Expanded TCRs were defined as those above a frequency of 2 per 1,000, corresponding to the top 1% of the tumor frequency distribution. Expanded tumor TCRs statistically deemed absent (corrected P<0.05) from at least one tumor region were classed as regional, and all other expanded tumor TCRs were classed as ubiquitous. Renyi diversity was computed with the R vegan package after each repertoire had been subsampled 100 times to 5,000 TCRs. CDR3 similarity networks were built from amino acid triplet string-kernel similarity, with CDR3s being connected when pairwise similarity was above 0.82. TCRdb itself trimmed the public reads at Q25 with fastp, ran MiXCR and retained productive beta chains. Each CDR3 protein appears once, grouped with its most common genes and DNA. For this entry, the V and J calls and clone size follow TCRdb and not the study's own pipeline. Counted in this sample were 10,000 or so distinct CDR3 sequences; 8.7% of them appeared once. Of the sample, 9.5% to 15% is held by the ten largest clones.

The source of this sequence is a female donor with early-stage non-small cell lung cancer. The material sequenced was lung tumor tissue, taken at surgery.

The CDR3 loop reads CASSPGDRGGHDTQYF. The nucleotides are TGTGCCAGCAGCCCCGGGGACCGGGGGGGCCATGATACGCAGTATTTT. The chain links TRBV7-2 with TRBJ2-3, with 8 middle bases fitting TRBD2. Ends trimmed: V by 5 bases, J by 6 bases; bases unmatched to a gene: 13. Looking up the germline V gene yields CDR1 SGHTA and CDR2 FQGNSA. Counted from cysteine to phenylalanine, this CDR3 has 16 amino acids. Of the read, only the CDR3 DNA is kept; its 48 bases are in frame from base 1.